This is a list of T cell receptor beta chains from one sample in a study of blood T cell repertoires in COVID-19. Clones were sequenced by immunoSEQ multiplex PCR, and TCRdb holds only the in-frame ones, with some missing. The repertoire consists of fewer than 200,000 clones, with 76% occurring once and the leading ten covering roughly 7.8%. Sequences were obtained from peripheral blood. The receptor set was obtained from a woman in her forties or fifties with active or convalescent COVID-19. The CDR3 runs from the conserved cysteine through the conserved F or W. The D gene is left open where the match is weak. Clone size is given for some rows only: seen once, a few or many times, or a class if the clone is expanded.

cdr3_aa: CASGLPAQGIYEQYF
cdr3_nt: TGTGCTAGTGGTTTGCCCGCGCAGGGAATCTACGAGCAGTACTTC
d_call: NA
j_call: TRBJ2-7
v_call: TRBV12-5
clone_size: NA

cdr3_aa: CASSQEFSPGGKETQYF
cdr3_nt: TGTGCCAGCAGCCAAGAATTTAGCCCGGGAGGGAAAGAGACCCAGTACTTC
d_call: TRBD2
j_call: TRBJ2-5
v_call: TRBV4-2
clone_size: NA

cdr3_aa: CASGLTGGEKLFF
cdr3_nt: TGTGCTAGTGGTTTGACAGGGGGTGAAAAACTGTTTTTT
d_call: TRBD1
j_call: TRBJ1-4
v_call: TRBV12-5
clone_size: once

cdr3_aa: CASSPNWGRRETEAFF
cdr3_nt: TGTGCCAGCAGCCCTAATTGGGGGAGGAGAGAAACTGAAGCTTTCTTT
d_call: NA
j_call: TRBJ1-1
v_call: TRBV5-6
clone_size: NA

cdr3_aa: CASSTRLAGGSNEQFF
cdr3_nt: TGTGCCAGCAGCACCCGACTAGCGGGGGGGTCCAATGAGCAGTTCTTC
d_call: TRBD2
j_call: TRBJ2-1
v_call: TRBV7-9
clone_size: NA

cdr3_aa: CASSFQIQGVGRETQYF
cdr3_nt: TGTGCCAGCAGCTTCCAAATACAGGGGGTCGGGAGAGAGACCCAGTACTTC
d_call: TRBD1
j_call: TRBJ2-5
v_call: TRBV11-2
clone_size: NA

cdr3_aa: CASSPRQGTQPQHF
cdr3_nt: TGTGCCAGTAGTCCCAGACAGGGGACTCAGCCCCAGCATTTT
d_call: TRBD1
j_call: TRBJ1-5
v_call: TRBV19
clone_size: NA

cdr3_aa: CASHPGGNQPQHF
cdr3_nt: TGTGCCAGCCACCCCGGGGGCAATCAGCCCCAGCATTTT
d_call: NA
j_call: TRBJ1-5
v_call: TRBV28
clone_size: NA

cdr3_aa: CASSRTGPPYEQYF
cdr3_nt: TGTGCCAGCAGTCGGACAGGGCCGCCCTACGAGCAGTACTTC
d_call: TRBD1
j_call: TRBJ2-7
v_call: TRBV6-2/TRBV6-3
clone_size: few

cdr3_aa: CASSVEGVPNNEQFF
cdr3_nt: TGTGCCAGCAGCGTAGAGGGGGTCCCGAACAATGAGCAGTTCTTC
d_call: NA
j_call: TRBJ2-1
v_call: TRBV9
clone_size: NA

cdr3_aa: CATSSGDYGNEQYF
cdr3_nt: TGTGCCACCAGCTCAGGGGACTACGGGAACGAGCAGTACTTC
d_call: NA
j_call: TRBJ2-7
v_call: TRBV15
clone_size: NA

cdr3_aa: CASSRTGGGGYTF
cdr3_nt: TGTGCCAGCAGTCGGACAGGGGGCGGTGGCTACACCTTC
d_call: TRBD1
j_call: TRBJ1-2
v_call: TRBV28
clone_size: NA

cdr3_aa: CASTRSSSNQPQHF
cdr3_nt: TGTGCCAGCACCCGGAGTTCCAGCAATCAGCCCCAGCATTTT
d_call: NA
j_call: TRBJ1-5
v_call: TRBV2
clone_size: NA

cdr3_aa: CASGSDREDSPLHF
cdr3_nt: TGTGCTAGTGGTTCCGACAGGGAGGATTCACCCCTCCACTTT
d_call: TRBD1
j_call: TRBJ1-6
v_call: TRBV12-5
clone_size: NA

cdr3_aa: CASSEGDRDYGYTF
cdr3_nt: TGTGCCAGCAGTGAAGGGGACAGGGACTATGGCTACACCTTC
d_call: TRBD1
j_call: TRBJ1-2
v_call: TRBV6-1
clone_size: NA

cdr3_aa: CASSLDGLADTQYF
cdr3_nt: TGTGCCAGCAGCTTAGATGGACTAGCAGATACGCAGTATTTT
d_call: TRBD2
j_call: TRBJ2-3
v_call: TRBV11-2
clone_size: NA

cdr3_aa: CAIGYGTSGSSYNEQFF
cdr3_nt: TGTGCCATCGGGTACGGGACTAGCGGGAGCTCCTACAATGAGCAGTTCTTC
d_call: TRBD2
j_call: TRBJ2-1
v_call: TRBV10-3
clone_size: NA

cdr3_aa: CASSPQAGGALDTGELFF
cdr3_nt: TGTGCCAGCTCACCACAAGCGGGGGGCGCCCTGGACACCGGGGAGCTGTTTTTT
d_call: TRBD2
j_call: TRBJ2-2
v_call: TRBV18
clone_size: NA

cdr3_aa: CARSLVCQASNQPQHF
cdr3_nt: TGTGCCAGAAGCTTGGTATGCCAGGCAAGCAATCAGCCCCAGCATTTT
d_call: NA
j_call: TRBJ1-5
v_call: TRBV5-3
clone_size: NA

cdr3_aa: CASSETRGYEQYF
cdr3_nt: TGTGCCAGCAGTGAAACCAGGGGGTACGAGCAGTACTTC
d_call: TRBD1
j_call: TRBJ2-7
v_call: TRBV2
clone_size: NA

cdr3_aa: CASSSTGVNTEAFF
cdr3_nt: TGTGCCAGCAGCTCTACAGGGGTGAACACTGAAGCTTTCTTT
d_call: TRBD1
j_call: TRBJ1-1
v_call: TRBV6-6
clone_size: once

cdr3_aa: CASTQSVSGGVTEAFF
cdr3_nt: TGTGCCAGCACCCAGTCCGTTTCTGGGGGGGTCACTGAAGCTTTCTTT
d_call: NA
j_call: TRBJ1-1
v_call: TRBV7-9
clone_size: NA

cdr3_aa: CASSPRAGQAEAFF
cdr3_nt: TGTGCCAGCAGCCCCCGTGCAGGGCAGGCTGAAGCTTTCTTT
d_call: NA
j_call: TRBJ1-1
v_call: TRBV11-2
clone_size: NA

cdr3_aa: CASNPTVAVGGELFF
cdr3_nt: TGTGCCAGCAATCCAACCGTAGCGGTGGGCGGGGAGCTGTTTTTT
d_call: NA
j_call: TRBJ2-2
v_call: TRBV6-5
clone_size: NA

cdr3_aa: CASSLGAGDRFNEQFF
cdr3_nt: TGCGCCAGCAGCTTGGGCGCCGGGGACAGGTTCAATGAGCAGTTCTTC
d_call: TRBD1
j_call: TRBJ2-1
v_call: TRBV5-1
clone_size: NA

cdr3_aa: CASSPWGQENSPLHF
cdr3_nt: TGTGCCAGCAGCCCTTGGGGGCAGGAGAATTCACCCCTCCACTTT
d_call: NA
j_call: TRBJ1-6
v_call: TRBV6-2/TRBV6-3
clone_size: NA

cdr3_aa: CASSLYGPNYGYTF
cdr3_nt: TGTGCCAGCAGCTTATATGGGCCTAACTATGGCTACACCTTC
d_call: NA
j_call: TRBJ1-2
v_call: TRBV7-2
clone_size: NA

cdr3_aa: CASSPRLATYNEQFF
cdr3_nt: TGTGCCAGCAGCCCCCGACTAGCGACATACAATGAGCAGTTCTTC
d_call: TRBD2
j_call: TRBJ2-1
v_call: TRBV14
clone_size: NA

cdr3_aa: CASSFLTANSPLHF
cdr3_nt: TGTGCCAGCAGCTTTTTGACAGCCAATTCACCCCTCCACTTT
d_call: NA
j_call: TRBJ1-6
v_call: TRBV7-4
clone_size: NA

cdr3_aa: CASTTGSGLGSPGELFF
cdr3_nt: TGTGCCAGTACCACAGGGTCAGGACTAGGATCCCCCGGGGAGCTGTTTTTT
d_call: NA
j_call: TRBJ2-2
v_call: TRBV19
clone_size: NA

cdr3_aa: CASSLDLTDTQYF
cdr3_nt: TGTGCCAGCAGCTTAGATCTTACAGATACGCAGTATTTT
d_call: NA
j_call: TRBJ2-3
v_call: TRBV11-2
clone_size: NA

cdr3_aa: CATSREQGNGYTF
cdr3_nt: TGTGCCACCAGCAGAGAACAGGGGAATGGCTACACCTTC
d_call: TRBD1
j_call: TRBJ1-2
v_call: TRBV15
clone_size: few

cdr3_aa: CASSRGAGDTEAFF
cdr3_nt: TGTGCCAGCAGTCGTGGGGCAGGGGACACTGAAGCTTTCTTT
d_call: NA
j_call: TRBJ1-1
v_call: TRBV6-2/TRBV6-3
clone_size: NA

cdr3_aa: CATSRAPTGNFAVEQFF
cdr3_nt: TGTGCCACCAGCAGAGCCCCGACAGGGAATTTCGCTGTTGAGCAGTTCTTC
d_call: TRBD1
j_call: TRBJ2-1
v_call: TRBV15
clone_size: NA

cdr3_aa: CASSYSLNLAKNIQYF
cdr3_nt: TGTGCCAGCAGTTACTCTCTAAACCTCGCCAAAAACATTCAGTACTTC
d_call: NA
j_call: TRBJ2-4
v_call: TRBV6-2/TRBV6-3
clone_size: NA

cdr3_aa: CASSLRALAGDEQFF
cdr3_nt: TGTGCCAGCAGCTTAAGGGCGCTAGCAGGAGATGAGCAGTTCTTC
d_call: NA
j_call: TRBJ2-1
v_call: TRBV7-3
clone_size: NA

cdr3_aa: CASSPGLAGGSETQYF
cdr3_nt: TGTGCCAGCAGCCCGGGACTAGCGGGAGGTAGTGAGACCCAGTACTTC
d_call: TRBD2
j_call: TRBJ2-5
v_call: TRBV5-6
clone_size: NA

cdr3_aa: CAISEDSNYGYTF
cdr3_nt: TGTGCCATCAGTGAGGACAGTAACTATGGCTACACCTTC
d_call: NA
j_call: TRBJ1-2
v_call: TRBV10-3
clone_size: few

cdr3_aa: CASSSQGRTPETQYF
cdr3_nt: TGTGCCAGCAGCTCACAGGGGCGGACCCCCGAGACCCAGTACTTC
d_call: TRBD1
j_call: TRBJ2-5
v_call: TRBV9
clone_size: NA

cdr3_aa: CASSSVDRNYEQYF
cdr3_nt: TGTGCCAGCAGCTCCGTAGACAGAAACTACGAGCAGTACTTC
d_call: NA
j_call: TRBJ2-7
v_call: TRBV7-2
clone_size: few

cdr3_aa: CASTRGQGLVNSSGYTF
cdr3_nt: TGTGCCAGCACCCGCGGCCAGGGGCTTGTAAATTCCTCTGGCTACACCTTC
d_call: NA
j_call: TRBJ1-2
v_call: TRBV5-6
clone_size: NA